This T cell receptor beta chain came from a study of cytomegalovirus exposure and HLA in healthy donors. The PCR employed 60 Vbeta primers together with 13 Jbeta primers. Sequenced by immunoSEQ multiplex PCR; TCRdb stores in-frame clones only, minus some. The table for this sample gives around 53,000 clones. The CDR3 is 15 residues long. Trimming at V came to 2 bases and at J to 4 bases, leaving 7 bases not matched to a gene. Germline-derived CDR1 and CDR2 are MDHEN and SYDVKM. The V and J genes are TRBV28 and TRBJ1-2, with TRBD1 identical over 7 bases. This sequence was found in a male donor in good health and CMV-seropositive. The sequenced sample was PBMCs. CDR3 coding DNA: TGTGCCAGCAGTTTAACTGACAGGGCCCTCTATGGCTACACCTTC. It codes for CASSLTDRALYGYTF.